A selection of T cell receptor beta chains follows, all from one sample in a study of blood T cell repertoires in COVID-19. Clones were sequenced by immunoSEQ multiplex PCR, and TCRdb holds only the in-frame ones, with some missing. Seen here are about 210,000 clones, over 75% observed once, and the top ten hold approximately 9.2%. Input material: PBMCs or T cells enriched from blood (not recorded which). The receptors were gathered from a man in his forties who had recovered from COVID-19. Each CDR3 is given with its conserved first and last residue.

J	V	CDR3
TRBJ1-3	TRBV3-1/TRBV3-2	CASSHYRGGGNTIYF
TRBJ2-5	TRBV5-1	CASRRDRTWGETQYF
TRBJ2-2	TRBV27	CASSLTGTGPNTGELFF
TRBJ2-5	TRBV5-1	CASSEGGRTSGGETQYF
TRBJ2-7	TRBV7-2	CASSPGQGYYEQYF
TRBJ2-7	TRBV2	CASRADTAYEQYF
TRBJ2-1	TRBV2	CASSDREQFF
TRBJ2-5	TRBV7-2	CASSLGRVYQETQYF
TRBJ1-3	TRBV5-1	CASSQSGLTGNTIYF
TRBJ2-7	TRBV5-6	CASSLDRLAGTYEQYF
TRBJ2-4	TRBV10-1	CASSESGRGIQYF
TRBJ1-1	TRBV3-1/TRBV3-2	CASSLNAVNTEAFF
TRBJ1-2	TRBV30	CAWSPGLYGYTF
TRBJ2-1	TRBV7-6	CASTMGAGGGNEQFF
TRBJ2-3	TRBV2	CASSLDRGTDTQYF
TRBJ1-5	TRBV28	CASSNTGGGNQPQHF
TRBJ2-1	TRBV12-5	CASAVGGSTYNEQFF
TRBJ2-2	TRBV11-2	CASSLGPAGFTGELFF
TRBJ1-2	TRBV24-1	CATRETPGTTYGYTF
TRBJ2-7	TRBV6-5	CASSYSGLAGYYEQYF
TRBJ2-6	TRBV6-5	CASRTGSPGANVLTF
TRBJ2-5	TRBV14	CASSRAQGRETQYF
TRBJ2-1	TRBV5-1	CASSLGGGASYNEQFF
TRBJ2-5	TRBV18	CASSPNRETQYF
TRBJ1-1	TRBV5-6	CASSYRRGAVVTEAFF
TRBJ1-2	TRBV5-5	CASPADSGTTTF
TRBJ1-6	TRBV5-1	CASSSNPGQGNSPLHF
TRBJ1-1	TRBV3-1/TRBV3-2	CASSHNPDTEAFF
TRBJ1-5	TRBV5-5	CASSFYFSQVNQPQHF
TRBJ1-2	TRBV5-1	CASSWGQVGYTF
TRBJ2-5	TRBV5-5	CASSSGLAGGPETQYF
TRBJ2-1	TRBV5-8	CASSLDRGRNEQFF
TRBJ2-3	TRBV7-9	CASSLRDRSRTSGDTQYF
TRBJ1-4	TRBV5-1	CASSSQGSGEKLFF
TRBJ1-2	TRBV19	CASSRDIFYGYTF
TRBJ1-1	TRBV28	CATGGTGTANTEAFF
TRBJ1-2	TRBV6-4	CASSAQGKNGYTF
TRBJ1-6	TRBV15	CATSRRQNSPLHF
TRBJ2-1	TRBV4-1	CASSQVLAAHSRAYEQFF
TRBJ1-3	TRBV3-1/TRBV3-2	CASSPSSSGNTIYF
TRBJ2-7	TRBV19	CASSIARHHYEQYF
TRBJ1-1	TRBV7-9	CASSTAPNLNTEAFF
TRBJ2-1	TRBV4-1	CASSPTSAGGLYNEQFF
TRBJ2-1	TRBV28	CASTPGQGRVSYNEQFF
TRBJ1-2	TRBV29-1	CSVSERVTYGYTF
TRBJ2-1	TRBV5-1	CASSLLQGLNEQFF
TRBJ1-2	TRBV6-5	CASIRTVSNYGYTF
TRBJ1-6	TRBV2	CASTPGTGGNSPLHF
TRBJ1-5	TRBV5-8	CASSRGVLGNQPQHF
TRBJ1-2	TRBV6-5	CASSNRGGGYTF
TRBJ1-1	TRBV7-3	CASSPRVLTEAFF
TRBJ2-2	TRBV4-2	CASSQEDQRSTGELFF
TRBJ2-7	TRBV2	CASSDYYEQYF
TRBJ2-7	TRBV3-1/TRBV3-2	CASSQDNGPVTYEQYF
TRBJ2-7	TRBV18	CASSPMTGSDEQYF
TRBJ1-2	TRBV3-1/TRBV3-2	CASSFSIGGQGQRYSYTF
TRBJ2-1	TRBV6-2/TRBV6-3	CASSYGRGGKNEQFF
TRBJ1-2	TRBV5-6	CASSIGQGYGYTF
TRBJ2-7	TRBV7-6	CASSLMGWGQATPSSYEQYF
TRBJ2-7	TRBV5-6	CASSSTASSYEQYF